Presented here are 7 T cell receptor beta chains from one specimen sequenced in a study of vaccination effects on CD4 cells after COVID-19. These receptors' antigens are unknown. ViraFEST expansion of antigen-specific CD4+ T cells with viral peptide pools preceded sequencing. Once cultured for 10 days, the cells underwent separation to obtain CD4+ T cells. Two-dose vaccination with either BNT162b2 or mRNA-1273 was given to the participants. Profiled with immunoSEQ multiplex PCR; TCRdb holds only in-frame clones, not every one. The data hold about 22,000 clones, with around 70% observed a single time. Source: CD4+ T cells from PBMCs cultured with HCoV-NL63 spike peptides, taken after COVID-19 vaccination. All receptors derive from a human donor who received a COVID-19 vaccine.

This sequence joins TRBV10-3 and TRBJ1-2; D possibly corresponds to TRBD1 (5 bases). This CDR3 is built from 14 residues. Trimming left V 0 bases short and J 8 bases short, with 13 bases between. CDR1 is ENHRY and CDR2 is SYGVKD in the germline V gene. CDR3 nucleotide sequence: TGTGCCATCAGTGAGTCGGGGCCCGGCGAGGGCTACACCTTC. It yields the protein CAISESGPGEGYTF.

The rearrangement links TRBV2 to TRBJ2-5, with D tentatively TRBD2 (6 bases). From germline, CDR1 is SNHLY and CDR2 FYNNEI. This CDR3 has 15 amino acids. Trimming cost V 4 bases and J 1 base, with 13 bases left between them. CDR3 bases: TGTGCCAGCAGTGTGAACCGGGGGAGCCAAGAGACCCAGTACTTC. It translates to CASSVNRGSQETQYF.

This clone showed up just a few times. V gene TRBV12-3 or TRBV12-4 combines with J gene TRBJ2-2; D unresolved. This CDR3 spans 13 amino acids. V was pared by 4 bases and J by 4 bases, with 7 bases between. The CDR3 DNA reads TGTGCCAGCAGTTCCCAACTCACCGGGGAGCTGTTTTTT. It yields the protein CASSSQLTGELFF.

V and J are TRBV7-9 and TRBJ2-7; TRBD1 might be the D (5 bases). Germline lookup yields CDR1 SEHNR and CDR2 FQNEAQ (reference sequence). The CDR3 is made up of 19 amino acids. The germline V and J ends were trimmed by 1 base and 0 bases, with 22 bases remaining between them. CDR3 sequence reads: CASSLDGTGIDWYSYEQYF. Written as DNA, the CDR3 is TGTGCCAGCAGCTTAGACGGCACAGGCATAGACTGGTACTCCTACGAGCAGTACTTC. Based on the CDR3 plus reference TRBV7-9 and TRBJ2-7, the full variable domain is DTGVSQNPRHKITKRGQNVTFRCDPISEHNRLYWYRQTLGQGPEFLTYFQNEAQLEKSRLLSDRFSAERPKGSFSTLEIQRTEQGDSAMYLCASSLDGTGIDWYSYEQYFGPGTRLTVT.

V gene TRBV12-5 combines with J gene TRBJ1-1; unclear D gene. This CDR3 contains 16 residues. Looked up from germline, CDR1 is LGHNT and CDR2 is FRNRAP. V lost 6 bases and J lost 2, with 19 bases in between. CDR3 sequence reads: CASGFNPGPANTEAFF. The CDR3 DNA reads TGTGCTAGTGGGTTCAACCCCGGCCCGGCAAACACTGAAGCTTTCTTT.

The genes are TRBV24-1 and TRBJ2-2; 13 positions match TRBD2. CDR1 KGHDR and CDR2 SFDVKD come from the germline V gene. V lost 4 bases and J lost 5; bases outside the gene matches: 6. This CDR3 has 17 amino acids. The CDR3 nucleotides are TGTGCCACCAGTGACACAAGGGGACTAGCGGGGACCGGGGAGCTGTTTTTT. Translated, it gives CATSDTRGLAGTGELFF.

The chain employs TRBV7-2 and TRBJ1-1, with TRBD1 identical over 9 bases. The germline CDR1 and CDR2 sequences are SGHTA and FQGNSA. The CDR3 is 15 residues long. Germline trimming cut 6 bases from V and 5 bases from J; bases unmatched to any gene: 10. CDR3 amino acids: CASRPPQGARTEAFF. As DNA, the CDR3 is TGTGCCAGCAGACCTCCACAGGGGGCGAGGACTGAAGCTTTCTTT.